This T cell receptor (beta chain) was sequenced for a study of cytomegalovirus exposure and HLA in healthy donors. About the research overall: Roughly 180 million T cells yielded approximately 100 million unique TCR beta sequences, as an earlier analysis found.

Donors in the study were healthy people who gave bone marrow. Likely unrecorded immune exposures existed in these nominally healthy donors. This CDR3 has 18 amino acids. V trimming: 4 bases; J trimming: 4 bases; junction bases outside the gene matches: 18. Germline values: CDR1 SGHRS, CDR2 YFSETQ. It was with 60 Vbeta and 13 Jbeta primers that the PCR ran. Profiling relied on immunoSEQ multiplex PCR, and the TCRdb table lists in-frame clones only, not all of them. The table records about 140,000 clones, around 73% of them present only once. The gene calls are TRBV5-1 and TRBJ2-3; 7 bases are a match to TRBD1. Sequencing was done on a sample of PBMCs. This TCR was recovered from a woman in her thirties or forties in good health and CMV-seronegative. CDR3 residues: CASSGNLQGTRWADTQYF. The CDR3 coding sequence is TGCGCCAGCAGCGGGAACTTACAGGGGACCCGATGGGCAGATACGCAGTATTTT.